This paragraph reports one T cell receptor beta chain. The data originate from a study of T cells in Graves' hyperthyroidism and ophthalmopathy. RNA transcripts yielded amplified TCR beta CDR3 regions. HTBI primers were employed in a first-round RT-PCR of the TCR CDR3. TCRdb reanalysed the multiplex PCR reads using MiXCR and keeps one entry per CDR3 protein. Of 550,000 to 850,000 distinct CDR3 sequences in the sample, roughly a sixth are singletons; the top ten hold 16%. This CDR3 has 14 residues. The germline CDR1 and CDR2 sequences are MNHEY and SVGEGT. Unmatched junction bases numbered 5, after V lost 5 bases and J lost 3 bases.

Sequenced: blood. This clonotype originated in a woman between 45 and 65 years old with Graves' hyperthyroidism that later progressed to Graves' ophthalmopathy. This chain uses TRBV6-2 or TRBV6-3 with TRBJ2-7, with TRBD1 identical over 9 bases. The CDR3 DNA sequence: TGTGCCAGCAGTGTAAGACAGGGGGGCTACGAGCAGTACTTC. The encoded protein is CASSVRQGGYEQYF.